The 26 T cell receptor beta chains listed next were all sequenced from one sample in a study of blood T cells in healthy people across ages (dated by TCRdb to the mid-2010s). The library came from 5' RACE. The instrument given in TCRdb is Illumina HiSeq 2500. A second PCR of about 7 to 12 cycles was run with a J-beta primer mix and a sample-barcoded 5' primer. TCRdb reworked the public reads: Q25 trimming with fastp, MiXCR clone assembly, productive beta chains retained. Each CDR3 protein appears once, grouped with its most common genes and DNA. In this sample the table shows roughly 800,000 distinct CDR3 sequences, about 48% of which occur a single time. Approximately 40% of the sample rests with the top ten. The sequencing sample was made of blood. The receptors derive from an elderly man in good health.

The V call is TRBV3-1, the J call TRBJ1-4; D gene ambiguous. In germline, CDR1 is LGHDT, CDR2 YNNKEL (reference sequence). Trimming removed 4 bases at V and 8 bases at J, with 20 bases between. This CDR3 region has 16 residues. CDR3: CASSPRASTRGEKLFF. CDR3 DNA sequence: TGTGCCAGCAGCCCCCGTGCCTCGACCCGGGGAGAAAAACTGTTTTTT.

This clonotype came up a few times. V and J are TRBV6-2 or TRBV6-3 and TRBJ2-1; TRBD2 agrees at 11 bases. There are 16 residues in the CDR3. From germline, CDR1 is MNHEY and CDR2 SVGEGT. The junction had 7 bases not matched to a gene; V was cut back by 6 bases and J by 3 bases. CDR3 sequence: CASSLNLAGGYNEQFF. For the CDR3, the DNA is TGTGCCAGCAGCCTAAACCTAGCGGGAGGCTACAATGAGCAGTTCTTC.

This clonotype was counted only a few times. The V call is TRBV20-1, the J call TRBJ2-3; D is possibly TRBD2 (7 bases). CDR1 and CDR2 from the germline V gene are DFQATT and SNEGSKA (reference sequence). Trimming pared 6 bases from V and 3 bases from J, leaving 19 bases between. The CDR3 consists of 15 residues. The DNA of the CDR3 is TGCAGTGCAGGGGGGGGAGGGCCGGCGACAGATACGCAGTATTTT. Translated: CSAGGGGPATDTQYF.

CDR3: CASSLSHGETSYEQYF. Here the CDR3 DNA reads TGTGCCAGCAGTTTATCCCACGGGGAAACCTCCTACGAGCAGTACTTC. The chain is built from TRBV27 and TRBJ2-7; possible D gene TRBD2, 5 bases. This CDR3 is 16 amino acids long. Trimming shortened V by 0 bases and J by 0 bases, and 12 bases separated the two germline ends. CDR1 and CDR2 from the germline V gene are MNHEY and SMNVEV (reference sequence).

CDR3 residues: CASRFRGRGTEAFF. CDR3 bases: TGTGCCAGCAGATTCAGGGGAAGGGGCACTGAAGCTTTCTTT. The chain uses TRBV5-6 and TRBJ1-1; tentatively, D is TRBD1 (6 bases). The V gene lost 5 bases and the J gene lost 4 bases, with 15 bases spanning the gap. This CDR3 contains 14 residues. CDR1 SGHDT and CDR2 YYEEEE come from the germline V gene.

The V and J genes are TRBV15 and TRBJ2-5; 8 bases are a match to TRBD1. Germline V gives CDR1 LNHNV, CDR2 YYDKDF (reference sequence). J lost 3 bases, V lost 0 bases, and 3 bases had no gene match. This CDR3 has 15 amino acids. The CDR3 nucleotides read TGTGCCACCAGCAGAGATCCGACAGGGGAAGAGACCCAGTACTTC. As protein: CATSRDPTGEETQYF. The variable domain in full, with the rest retrieved from reference TRBV15 and TRBJ2-5, is DAMVIQNPRYQVTQFGKPVTLSCSQTLNHNVMYWYQQKSSQAPKLLFHYYDKDFNNEADTPDNFQSRRPNTSFCFLDIRSPGLGDTAMYLCATSRDPTGEETQYFGPGTRLLVL.

CDR3 sequence: CASSYSEREGEETQYF. The CDR3, as DNA: TGTGCCAGCAGTTACTCGGAGCGGGAGGGAGAAGAGACCCAGTACTTC. The chain combines TRBV6-5 with TRBJ2-5; 10 bases are a match to TRBD2. The length of the CDR3 is 16 residues. The germline CDR1 and CDR2 sequences are MNHEY and SVGAGI. V gave up 0 bases and J gave up 3 bases; unmatched junction bases: 4.

The chain carries TRBV5-1 and TRBJ2-5, with 10 bases matching TRBD2. J gave up 4 bases and V 3 bases, and 6 bases lay outside the gene matches. This CDR3 region has 15 residues. Germline lookup yields CDR1 SGHRS and CDR2 YFSETQ. The CDR3 DNA sequence: TGCGCCAGCAGCTCAGTGAGCGGGAGGGTAGAGACCCAGTACTTC. The encoded protein is CASSSVSGRVETQYF.

The V and J genes are TRBV4-2 and TRBJ1-4; 9 bases map to TRBD1. CDR1 and CDR2 from the germline V gene are LGHNA and YNFKEQ. The CDR3 is made up of 16 amino acids. The ends lost 1 base at V and 5 bases at J; junction bases unmatched: 5. CDR3 in amino acids: CASSQALDRGNEKLFF. The DNA of the CDR3 is TGTGCCAGCAGCCAAGCCCTCGACAGGGGGAATGAAAAACTGTTTTTT.

V usage is TRBV28 and J usage is TRBJ2-7; D gene ambiguous. CDR1 is MDHEN, CDR2 SYDVKM, per germline. The length of the CDR3 is 15 residues. Between the trimmed V and J ends, which lost 6 bases and 0 bases, there was a span of 15 bases. CDR3 in amino acids: CASSPPVAYSYEQYF. CDR3 bases: TGTGCCAGCAGCCCCCCGGTCGCTTACTCCTACGAGCAGTACTTC.

The chain joins TRBV15 to TRBJ2-7, with 7 bases matching TRBD2. The CDR3 has 15 amino acids. Germline assignment: CDR1 LNHNV and CDR2 YYDKDF (reference sequence). V lost 9 bases and J lost 0; bases outside the gene matches: 11. CDR3 coding DNA: TGTGCCACTCAACTTGCCCTAGCGGACTCCTACGAGCAGTACTTC. Its protein product is CATQLALADSYEQYF. Based on the CDR3 plus reference TRBV15 and TRBJ2-7, the full variable domain is DAMVIQNPRYQVTQFGKPVTLSCSQTLNHNVMYWYQQKSSQAPKLLFHYYDKDFNNEADTPDNFQSRRPNTSFCFLDIRSPGLGDTAMYLCATQLALADSYEQYFGPGTRLTVT.

The chain joins TRBV7-2 to TRBJ2-3; unclear D gene. Between the trimmed V and J ends, which lost 8 bases and 14 bases, there was a span of 17 bases. The CDR3 is made up of 11 amino acids. Germline lookup yields CDR1 SGHTA and CDR2 FQGNSA. CDR3 sequence reads: CASALFRYAYF. The CDR3 nucleotides read TGTGCCAGCGCCTTGTTCAGATACGCGTATTTT.

The chain couples TRBV12-3 or TRBV12-4 to TRBJ2-5; 9 bases are shared with TRBD1. TRBJ2-7 matches the DNA end more closely, so the J call is doubtful. There are 15 residues in the CDR3. The CDR3 DNA reads as TGTGCCAGCAGCCTTCCGGGACAGGGATACTACGAGCAGTACTTC. It codes for CASSLPGQGYYEQYF.

This chain links TRBV21-1 with TRBJ2-3; whether TRBD2, the table's D call, matches the DNA was not checked. TRBV21-1 is labeled a pseudogene. The CDR3 has 15 residues. The CDR3 nucleotides read TGTGCCAGCAGCATGGGACTAGCCCCCCCGAGATACGCGTATTTT. Amino acids: CASSMGLAPPRYAYF.

The J gene is TRBJ2-3, the V gene TRBV20-1, with TRBD1 matching 7 bases. Germline V CDR1 and CDR2: DFQATT, SNEGSKA (reference sequence). J was trimmed by 2 bases and V by 2 bases; bases with no gene match: 7. This CDR3 contains 15 residues. CDR3 bases: TGCAGTGCTAGACGCAATGAGGGGGCCACAGATACGCAGTATTTT. It translates to CSARRNEGATDTQYF.

Concerning this clonotype itself: A read error may produce the germline difference seen at one junction end. The gene calls are TRBV12-3 or TRBV12-4 and TRBJ1-4; no clear D gene. The CDR3 has 12 amino acids. CDR3 nucleotide sequence: TGCGCCAGCAGTTACGGGCGTGAAAAACTGTTTTTT. This codes for CASSYGREKLFF.

This clonotype has only a few counts. The V gene is TRBV5-1, the J gene TRBJ2-3; D may be TRBD2 (5 bases). CDR1 is SGHRS and CDR2 is YFSETQ in the germline V gene. The CDR3 runs to 16 residues. V lost 4 bases to trimming and J lost 14 bases, with 29 bases between them. The CDR3 nucleotides read TGCGCCAGCAGCCCCGGCGGTGGGAGCTCGCACAGATACGCGTATTTT. It specifies CASSPGGGSSHRYAYF.

In this sample, this clonotype turned up once. A junction end diverges from the germline sequence, so it may reflect a read error. The rearrangement joins TRBV6-2 or TRBV6-3 to TRBJ2-7; 7 positions agree with TRBD1. Germline V gene sequence: CDR1 MNHEY, CDR2 SVGEGT. The CDR3 runs to 14 residues. CDR3 loop: CARRKLDRQGEQYF. Written as DNA, the CDR3 is TGTGCCCGCAGAAAGCTGGACAGGCAGGGCGAGCAGTACTTC.

The chain recombines TRBV25-1 with TRBJ2-3; no clear D. CDR1 is MGHDK, CDR2 SYGVNS, per germline. Trimming left V 5 bases short and J 0 bases short, with 15 bases between. The CDR3 covers 16 residues. CDR3 DNA: TGTGCCAGCAGTTACACTATCAGGTCTAGCACAGATACGCAGTATTTT. Its protein is CASSYTIRSSTDTQYF.

The J gene is TRBJ1-2, the V gene TRBV14, with D uncertain. Germline CDR1 reads SGHDN; CDR2 reads FVKESK. CDR3 length equals 12 residues. V gave up 1 base and J gave up 8 bases, with 8 bases separating them. In nucleotides, the CDR3 is TGTGCCAGCAGCCAAGGCAGGTGGGGCTACACCTTC. It is translated as CASSQGRWGYTF.

This clonotype has a handful of counts. In nucleotides, the CDR3 is TGCAGCCTCGGGACCAATGAGCAGTTCTTC. It codes for CSLGTNEQFF. The chain has TRBV29-1 and TRBJ2-1, with D possibly being TRBD1 or TRBD2 (5 bases each). The V gene lost 8 bases and the J gene lost 6 bases, with 8 bases spanning the gap. Germline V gene sequence: CDR1 SQVTM, CDR2 ANQGSEA. This CDR3 region has 10 residues.

The rearrangement links TRBV4-1 to TRBJ1-1; 8 positions agree with TRBD1. The CDR3 length is 14 residues. Germline CDR1 MGHRA, CDR2 YSYEKL. With 3 bases clipped from V and 5 bases from J, the junction kept 5 bases outside the gene matches. The CDR3 loop reads CASSQDRVDTEAFF. CDR3 bases: TGCGCCAGCAGCCAGGACAGGGTTGATACTGAAGCTTTCTTT.

The J gene is TRBJ2-1, the V gene TRBV24-1, with D possibly being TRBD1 (7 bases). The CDR3 contains 15 residues. V gave up 4 bases and J gave up 5 bases, with 14 bases separating them. Looked up from germline, CDR1 is KGHDR and CDR2 is SFDVKD. CDR3 sequence reads: CATSDPGGTDNEQFF. For the CDR3, the DNA is TGTGCCACCAGTGACCCCGGAGGGACAGACAATGAGCAGTTCTTC.

The chain joins TRBV20-1 to TRBJ2-7; 8 bases are shared with TRBD1. The CDR3 length is 13 residues. Germline CDR1 DFQATT, CDR2 SNEGSKA (reference sequence). V shed 5 bases and J 3 bases; nucleotides not matched to a gene: 6. DNA of the CDR3: TGCAGTGCTGCCCGACAGGGGCGCTACGAGCAGTACTTC. Translation gives CSAARQGRYEQYF.

Only a few counts were recorded for this clonotype. This sequence joins TRBV6-6 and TRBJ2-7; D possibly corresponds to TRBD2 (6 bases). The CDR3 consists of 15 residues. CDR1 MNHNY and CDR2 SVGAGI come from the germline V gene (reference sequence). Between the trimmed V and J ends, which lost 0 bases and 6 bases, there was a span of 15 bases. The CDR3 reads CASSYSILGEAEQYF. The CDR3 nucleotides read TGTGCCAGCAGTTACTCGATCCTGGGGGAGGCCGAGCAGTACTTC.

The chain employs TRBV3-1 and TRBJ1-2; no reliable D call. Germline assignment: CDR1 LGHDT and CDR2 YNNKEL (reference sequence). The CDR3 has 13 residues. V was clipped by 0 bases and J by 7 bases, with 9 bases between them. This chain's CDR3 is CASSQDPVGGYTF. The CDR3 nucleotides read TGTGCCAGCAGCCAAGACCCGGTGGGTGGCTACACCTTC.